This passage covers 22 T cell receptor beta chains from one sample sequenced in a study of molecular identifiers for immune sequencing clone quantification. Each CDR3 protein gets one entry after TCRdb re-called the PCR reads with MiXCR. The sample holds over 600,000 distinct CDR3 sequences; 15% to 20% are singletons and the top ten take around 0.9%. Sequenced sample: naive CD8+ T cells from blood, with Jurkat cell RNA spiked in. Subset indicated: FACS-sorted CD8+CD4-CCR7+CD45RA+ naive T cells. These receptor sequences come from a human donor in good health. Some libraries in this study had Jurkat cell RNA spiked in.

This clonotype was counted at least ten times. This chain links TRBV7-9 with TRBJ1-5, with D possibly being TRBD1 (6 bases). Germline values: CDR1 SEHNR, CDR2 FQNEAQ (reference sequence). The CDR3 runs 14 residues. The V end was cut by 3 bases, the J end by 4 bases, with 10 bases between. CDR3 nucleotide sequence: TGTGCCAGCAGCTTTACAGGGAGTAATCAGCCCCAGCATTTT. This codes for CASSFTGSNQPQHF.

This clonotype turned up a few times. CDR3 region: CASSQQTGVGVFTGELFF. CDR3 sequence (DNA): TGCGCCAGCAGCCAACAGACAGGGGTGGGGGTATTCACCGGGGAGCTGTTTTTT. The gene calls are TRBV4-3 and TRBJ2-2; 8 nucleotides align to TRBD1. V trimming: 2 bases; J trimming: 4 bases; junction bases outside the gene matches: 12. Looked up from germline, CDR1 is LGHNA and CDR2 is YSLEER. The CDR3 consists of 18 residues.

This clonotype was counted ten times or more. This rearrangement joins TRBV29-1 to TRBJ2-7; 7 bases are a match to TRBD1. CDR3 length: 16 amino acids. Germline trimming cut 2 bases from V and 6 bases from J; bases unmatched to any gene: 16. Germline-derived CDR1 and CDR2 are SQVTM and ANQGSEA. The CDR3 sequence is CSVELVGEGAPSEQYF. CDR3 coding DNA: TGCAGCGTTGAACTAGTCGGAGAGGGGGCGCCGTCCGAGCAGTACTTC.

This clonotype has a count of ten or more. The rearrangement uses TRBV9 and TRBJ2-6; 10 nucleotides agree with TRBD1. CDR1 SGDLS and CDR2 YYNGEE come from the germline V gene. The junction had 2 bases not matched to a gene; V was cut back by 3 bases and J by 2 bases. This CDR3 comprises 16 residues. Here the CDR3 reads CASSETGGPGANVLTF. The CDR3 bases are TGTGCCAGCAGCGAGACAGGGGGCCCTGGGGCCAACGTCCTGACTTTC. Full variable domain (remainder filled in from reference TRBV9 and TRBJ2-6): DSGVTQTPKHLITATGQRVTLRCSPRSGDLSVYWYQQSLDQGLQFLIQYYNGEERAKGNILERFSAQQFPDLHSELNLSSLELGDSALYFCASSETGGPGANVLTFGAGSRLTVL.

This clonotype showed up just once. A much larger clone lies one base from this, so it may be a read error. The chain couples TRBV7-8 to TRBJ1-1; tentatively, D is TRBD1 (6 bases). The CDR3 has 14 residues. Germline CDR1 reads SGHVS; CDR2 reads FQNEAQ. In DNA form, the CDR3 reads TGTGCCGGCAGCTTAACAGGGAGGAACACTGAAGCTTTCTTT. Encoded protein: CAGSLTGRNTEAFF.

In this sample, this clonotype turned up many times. The chain employs TRBV20-1 and TRBJ2-7; D is ambiguous. The CDR3 length is 12 residues. Germline V lookup: CDR1 DFQATT, CDR2 SNEGSKA (reference sequence). Trimming stripped 6 bases from V and 4 bases from J, with 13 bases between. CDR3 amino acids: CSAPQNAYEQYF. The CDR3 DNA reads TGCAGTGCCCCCCAAAACGCTTACGAGCAGTACTTC.

The J gene is TRBJ2-1, the V gene TRBV24-1; TRBD2 agrees at 7 bases. The CDR3 loop spans 13 amino acids. Germline V gene sequence: CDR1 KGHDR, CDR2 SFDVKD. Germline trimming cut 7 bases from V and 3 bases from J; bases unmatched to any gene: 2. CDR3 sequence: CATRGGSYNEQFF. The CDR3 DNA reads TGTGCCACCAGGGGCGGGAGCTACAATGAGCAGTTCTTC.

This clonotype came up many times. This rearrangement joins TRBV4-3 to TRBJ2-7; possible D gene TRBD1, 7 bases. The CDR3 has 15 amino acids. V lost 3 bases and J 5 bases, leaving 17 bases between the germline ends. Germline V gene sequence: CDR1 LGHNA, CDR2 YSLEER. CDR3: CASSQAAQGGHEQYF. The CDR3, as DNA: TGCGCCAGCAGCCAGGCCGCGCAGGGGGGCCACGAGCAGTACTTC.

This clonotype showed up just a few times. The genes are TRBV5-6 and TRBJ1-2, with D hard to call. Looked up from germline, CDR1 is SGHDT and CDR2 is YYEEEE. The CDR3 is made up of 14 amino acids. V lost 2 bases, J lost 2 bases, and 10 bases lay in between. CDR3 loop: CASSFGPTNYGYTF. The CDR3 DNA reads TGTGCCAGCAGCTTTGGCCCGACCAACTATGGCTACACCTTC.

Comment on this clonotype: A read error may be the cause here, since a much bigger clone is one base away. This chain links TRBV27 with TRBJ1-2; possibly TRBD1 for D (6 bases). The CDR3 covers 15 residues. From germline, CDR1 is MNHEY and CDR2 SMNVEV (reference sequence). CDR3 amino acids: CASSPLGGLNYGHTF. Here the CDR3 DNA reads TGTGCCAGCAGTCCGTTGGGGGGCCTCAACTATGGCCACACCTTC.

This clonotype was observed many times. The chain combines TRBV7-9 with TRBJ2-1, with D hard to call. The CDR3 sequence is 14 residues long. Germline V gene sequence: CDR1 SEHNR, CDR2 FQNEAQ (reference sequence). Trimming removed 4 bases at V and 5 bases at J, with 12 bases between. The CDR3 here is CASSSSRVHNEQFF. The CDR3 nucleotides are TGTGCCAGCAGCTCCTCTCGGGTCCACAATGAGCAGTTCTTC.

This clonotype was found many times. The gene calls are TRBV29-1 and TRBJ1-1; D not certain. This CDR3 region has 11 residues. Germline V CDR1 and CDR2: SQVTM, ANQGSEA. Trimming left V 5 bases short and J 1 base short, with 5 bases between. CDR3 DNA: TGCAGCGTTATTGCGAACACTGAAGCTTTCTTT. Translated: CSVIANTEAFF.

This clonotype was counted at least ten times. CDR3 DNA sequence: TGTGCCAGCAGCCCCCCCCTAGCGGGAGGTAAAAACATTCAGTACTTC. It translates to CASSPPLAGGKNIQYF. The rearrangement uses TRBV7-9 and TRBJ2-4, with 11 bases lining up with TRBD2. This CDR3 comprises 16 residues. Germline CDR1 reads SEHNR; CDR2 reads FQNEAQ (reference sequence). Trimming removed 5 bases from V and 4 bases from J; junction bases left unmatched: 7.

This clonotype was recorded many times. The chain joins TRBV5-1 to TRBJ2-5, with D perhaps TRBD1 or TRBD2 (6 bases each). V lost 5 bases and J lost 4, with 12 bases in between. Germline lookup yields CDR1 SGHRS and CDR2 YFSETQ. The CDR3 length is 13 residues. DNA for the CDR3: TGCGCCAGCAGACTAGGAGGGGGAGAGACCCAGTACTTC. Translating it yields CASRLGGGETQYF.

The rearrangement links TRBV4-3 to TRBJ1-4, with D unclear. Germline values: CDR1 LGHNA, CDR2 YSLEER. Trimming left V 8 bases short and J 7 bases short, with 14 bases between. The CDR3 consists of 13 residues. CDR3 in DNA: TGCGCCAGCTCCTGGGCGGATGGTGAAAAACTGTTTTTT. The encoded protein is CASSWADGEKLFF.

About this clonotype itself: A much bigger clone sits one base away, suggesting this may be a read error. The chain links TRBV2 to TRBJ2-1; D may be TRBD2 (6 bases). Germline V gene data show CDR1 as SNHLY and CDR2 as FYNNEI. CDR3 size: 10 residues. The CDR3 protein is CASSTGEQLF. For the CDR3, the DNA is TGTGCCAGCAGTACGGGGGAGCAGCTCTTC.

Details on this clonotype: With a much larger clone just one base away, this may be a read error. The chain joins TRBV5-4 to TRBJ2-4, with TRBD1 as a possible D gene (5 bases). The CDR3 sequence is 14 residues long. V was clipped by 1 base and J by 5 bases, with 10 bases between them. Germline lookup yields CDR1 SGHNT and CDR2 YYREEE (reference sequence). The CDR3 nucleotides read TGTGCCAGCAGCTTGATTGGGGCGGAAAACATTCAGTACTTC. Translation gives CASSLIGAENIQYF.

This clonotype was seen ten or more times. V usage is TRBV12-3 or TRBV12-4 and J usage is TRBJ2-3, with TRBD2 as a possible D gene (5 bases). Trimming took 8 bases from V and 1 from J, leaving 16 bases between them. There are 15 residues in the CDR3. The CDR3 DNA sequence: TGTGCCAGCCGCAATCTGCCCGGGGGCACAGATACGCAGTATTTT. Encoded protein: CASRNLPGGTDTQYF.

This clonotype was counted many times. V is TRBV5-1 and J is TRBJ2-7, with D possibly TRBD2 on 6 matching bases. Germline CDR1 SGHRS, CDR2 YFSETQ. Trimming left V 2 bases short and J 2 bases short, with 11 bases between. The CDR3 is 14 residues long. The DNA for the CDR3 is TGCGCCAGCAGCTTTTCTAGCGCTGCCTACGAGCAGTACTTC. It codes for CASSFSSAAYEQYF.

This clonotype was counted at least ten times. The chain has TRBV6-2 or TRBV6-3 and TRBJ1-2, with D hard to call. V lost 2 bases and J 0 bases, leaving 10 bases between the germline ends. The germline CDR1 and CDR2 sequences are MNHEY and SVGEGT. The CDR3 totals 15 residues. The CDR3 loop reads CASSYLDRPNYGYTF. The CDR3 bases are TGTGCCAGCAGTTACCTGGACCGACCTAACTATGGCTACACCTTC.

In its sample, this clonotype was seen once. The chain carries TRBV9 and TRBJ2-2; 9 bases are a match to TRBD1. Per the germline V gene, CDR1 is SGDLS and CDR2 is YYNGEE. The CDR3 contains 15 residues. Trimming removed 3 bases from V and 7 bases from J; junction bases left unmatched: 7. CDR3 sequence (DNA): TGTGCCAGCAGCGAGGGGACAGGGCTTGGCGGGGAGCTGTTTTTT. This gives the protein CASSEGTGLGGELFF. Full variable domain (remainder filled in from reference TRBV9 and TRBJ2-2): DSGVTQTPKHLITATGQRVTLRCSPRSGDLSVYWYQQSLDQGLQFLIQYYNGEERAKGNILERFSAQQFPDLHSELNLSSLELGDSALYFCASSEGTGLGGELFFGEGSRLTVL.

This clonotype has at least ten counts. This chain connects TRBV6-5 to TRBJ2-7; the D is unclear. Germline-derived CDR1 and CDR2 are MNHEY and SVGAGI. The CDR3 consists of 14 residues. The V end lost 0 bases, the J end lost 5 bases, and 11 bases lay between the germline ends. The CDR3 spells CASSYSSRSDEQYF. The DNA of the CDR3 is TGTGCCAGCAGTTACTCTTCCAGGAGCGACGAGCAGTACTTC.